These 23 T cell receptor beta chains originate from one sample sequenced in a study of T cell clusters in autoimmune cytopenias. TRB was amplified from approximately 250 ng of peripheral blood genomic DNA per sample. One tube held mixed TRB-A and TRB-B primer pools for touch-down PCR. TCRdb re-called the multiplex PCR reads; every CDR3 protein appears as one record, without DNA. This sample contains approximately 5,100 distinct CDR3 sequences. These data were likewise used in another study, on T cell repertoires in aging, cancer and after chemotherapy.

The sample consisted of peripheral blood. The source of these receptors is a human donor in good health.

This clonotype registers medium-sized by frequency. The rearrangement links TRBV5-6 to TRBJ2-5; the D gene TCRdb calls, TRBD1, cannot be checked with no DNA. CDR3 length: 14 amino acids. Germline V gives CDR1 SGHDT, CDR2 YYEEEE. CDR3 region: CASSLPRDRETQYF.

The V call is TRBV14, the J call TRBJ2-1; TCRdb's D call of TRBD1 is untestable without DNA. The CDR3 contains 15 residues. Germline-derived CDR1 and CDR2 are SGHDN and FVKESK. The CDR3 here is CASSPGQSLVNEQFF.

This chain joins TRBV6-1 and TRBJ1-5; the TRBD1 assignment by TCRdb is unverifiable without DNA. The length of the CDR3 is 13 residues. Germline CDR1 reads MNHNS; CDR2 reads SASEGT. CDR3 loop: CATDREGNQPQHF.

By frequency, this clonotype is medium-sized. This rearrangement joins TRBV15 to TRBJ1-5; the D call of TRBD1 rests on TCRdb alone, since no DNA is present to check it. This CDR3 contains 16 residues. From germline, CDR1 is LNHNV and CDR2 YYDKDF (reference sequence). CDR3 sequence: CATSRDRGQGNQPQHF.

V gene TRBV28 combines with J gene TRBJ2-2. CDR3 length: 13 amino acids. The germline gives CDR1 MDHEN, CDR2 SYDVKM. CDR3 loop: CASSLANTGELFF.

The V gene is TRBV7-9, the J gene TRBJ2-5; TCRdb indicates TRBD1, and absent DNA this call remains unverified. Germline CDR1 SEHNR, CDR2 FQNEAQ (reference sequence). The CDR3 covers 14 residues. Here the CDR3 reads CASSKDTRQETQYF.

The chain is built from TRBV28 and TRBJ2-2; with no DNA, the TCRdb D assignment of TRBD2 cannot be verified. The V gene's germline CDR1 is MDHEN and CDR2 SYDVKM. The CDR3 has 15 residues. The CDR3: CASSSLAGVEGELFF. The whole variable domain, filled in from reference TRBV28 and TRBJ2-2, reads DVKVTQSSRYLVKRTGEKVFLECVQDMDHENMFWYRQDPGLGLRLIYFSYDVKMKEKGDIPEGYSVSREKKERFSLILESASTNQTSMYLCASSSLAGVEGELFFGEGSRLTVL.

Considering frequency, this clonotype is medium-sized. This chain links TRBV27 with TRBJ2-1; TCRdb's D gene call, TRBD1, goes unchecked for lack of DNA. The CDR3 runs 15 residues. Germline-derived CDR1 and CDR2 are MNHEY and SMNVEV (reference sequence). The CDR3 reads CASTPGKGGYNEQFF.

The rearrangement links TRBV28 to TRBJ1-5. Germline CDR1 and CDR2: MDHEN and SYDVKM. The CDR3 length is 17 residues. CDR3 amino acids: CATLIGGGMALNQPQHF.

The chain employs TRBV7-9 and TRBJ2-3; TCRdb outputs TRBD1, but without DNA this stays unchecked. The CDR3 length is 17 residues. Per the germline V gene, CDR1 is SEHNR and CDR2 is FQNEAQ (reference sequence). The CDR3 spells CASSLGLQASNTDTQYF.

The CDR3 reads CASRTTDFPSYEQYF. The chain links TRBV5-1 to TRBJ2-7. Per the germline V gene, CDR1 is SGHRS and CDR2 is YFSETQ. This CDR3 has 15 residues.

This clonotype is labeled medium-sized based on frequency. This CDR3 reads CASSPLGSNQPQHF. V is TRBV19 and J is TRBJ1-5; checking the TCRdb D call of TRBD1 is not possible without DNA. CDR3 length: 14 residues. Germline values: CDR1 LNHDA, CDR2 SQIVND (reference sequence).

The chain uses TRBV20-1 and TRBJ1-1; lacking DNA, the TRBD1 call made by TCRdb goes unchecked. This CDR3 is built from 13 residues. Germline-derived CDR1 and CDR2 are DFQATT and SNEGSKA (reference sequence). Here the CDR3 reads CSASQGRDTEAFF.

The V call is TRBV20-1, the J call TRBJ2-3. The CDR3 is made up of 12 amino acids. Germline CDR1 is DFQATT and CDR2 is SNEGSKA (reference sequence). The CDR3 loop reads CSARDSRDTQYF.

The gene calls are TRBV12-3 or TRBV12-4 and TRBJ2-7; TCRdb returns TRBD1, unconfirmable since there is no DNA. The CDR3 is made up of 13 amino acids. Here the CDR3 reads CASSPLGGPEQYF.

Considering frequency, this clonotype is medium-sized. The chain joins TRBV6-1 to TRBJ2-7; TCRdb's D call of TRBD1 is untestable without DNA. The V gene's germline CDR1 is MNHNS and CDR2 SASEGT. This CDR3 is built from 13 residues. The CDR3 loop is CASSRGTVNEQYF.

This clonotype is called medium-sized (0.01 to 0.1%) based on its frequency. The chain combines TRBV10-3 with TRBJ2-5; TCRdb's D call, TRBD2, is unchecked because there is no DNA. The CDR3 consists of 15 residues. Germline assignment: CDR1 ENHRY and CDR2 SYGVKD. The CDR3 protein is CAISTLAGEQETQYF.

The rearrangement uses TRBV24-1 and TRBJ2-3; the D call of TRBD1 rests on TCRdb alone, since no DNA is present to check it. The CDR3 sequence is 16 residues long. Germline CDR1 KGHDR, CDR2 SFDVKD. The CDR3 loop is CATSDPGQGGTDTQYF.

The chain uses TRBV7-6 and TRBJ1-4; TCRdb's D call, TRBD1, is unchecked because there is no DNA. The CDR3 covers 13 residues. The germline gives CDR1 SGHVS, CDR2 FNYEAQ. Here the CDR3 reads CASSGTGITRLFF.

The CDR3: CASSQKDRGGEKLFF. V and J are TRBV4-3 and TRBJ1-4; TCRdb's D gene call, TRBD1, goes unchecked for lack of DNA. Germline CDR1 LGHNA, CDR2 YSLEER. The CDR3 spans 15 residues.

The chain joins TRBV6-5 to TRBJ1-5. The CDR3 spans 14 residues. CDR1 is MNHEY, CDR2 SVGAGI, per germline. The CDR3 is CASTGGGGGQPQHF.

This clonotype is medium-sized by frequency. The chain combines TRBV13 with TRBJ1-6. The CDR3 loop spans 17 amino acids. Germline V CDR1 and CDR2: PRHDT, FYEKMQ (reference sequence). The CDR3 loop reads CASTLRRAIQNNSPLHF.

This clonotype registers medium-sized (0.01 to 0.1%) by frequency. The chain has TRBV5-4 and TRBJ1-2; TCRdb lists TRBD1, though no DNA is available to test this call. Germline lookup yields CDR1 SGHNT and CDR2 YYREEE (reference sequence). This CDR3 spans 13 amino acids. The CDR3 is CASSDRRNYGYTF. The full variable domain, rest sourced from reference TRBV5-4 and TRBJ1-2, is ETGVTQSPTHLIKTRGQQVTLRCSSQSGHNTVSWYQQALGQGPQFIFQYYREEENGRGNFPPRFSGLQFPNYSSELNVNALELDDSALYLCASSDRRNYGYTFGSGTRLTVV.